In this sample, the clone carrying this T cell receptor (beta chain) turned up many times. The antigen is not known. This record belongs to a study of neurological immune-mediated disorders. The overall study: Relapsing-remitting forms accounted for about 90% of the 34 multiple sclerosis patients and secondary progressive forms for 3. General study results and limits: Falling below healthy controls, multiple sclerosis showed the least TCR clonal expansion, while HTLV-1-associated myelopathy showed the most. CDR3 amino acid sequences found in expanded clones were never shared across subjects, suggesting private repertoires in all groups.

This CDR3 spans 18 amino acids. Trimming cost V 4 bases and J 3 bases; bases outside gene matches: 19. Germline V gene sequence: CDR1 SGHRS, CDR2 YFSETQ. It was by 5'RACE with 10-nucleotide random UMIs that the cDNA was made. One entry per CDR3 protein, called by TCRdb with MiXCR from the 5' RACE reads. Among 110,000 or so distinct CDR3 sequences listed, roughly 3.2% were seen once. The source material was PBMCs. This receptor was taken from a woman in her 30s with multiple sclerosis. This sequence joins TRBV5-1 and TRBJ2-7, with 7 bases lining up with TRBD2. CDR3 residues: CASSPRLERGLPLYEQYF. DNA of the CDR3: TGCGCCAGCAGCCCCCGCCTAGAGCGGGGCCTACCCCTCTACGAGCAGTACTTC. Full variable domain (rest looked up from reference TRBV5-1 and TRBJ2-7): KAGVTQTPRYLIKTRGQQVTLSCSPISGHRSVSWYQQTPGQGLQFLFEYFSETQRNKGNFPGRFSGRQFSNSRSEMNVSTLELGDSALYLCASSPRLERGLPLYEQYFGPGTRLTVT.